This T cell receptor (beta chain) was identified during a study of cytomegalovirus exposure and HLA in healthy donors. Study details: Later analysis reported that the 110 or so validation repertoires shared the platform of the approximately 620 first-cohort repertoires.

Profiling relied on immunoSEQ multiplex PCR, and the TCRdb table lists in-frame clones only, not all of them. The table includes about 110,000 clones, roughly 90% detected once. V lost 4 bases and J lost 0, with 7 bases in between. The CDR3 runs to 13 residues. CDR1 is SGHAT and CDR2 is FQNNGV in the germline V gene. Whole-study results and caveats: It was reportedly the case that the classifier diagnosed cytomegalovirus status with high specificity and sensitivity.

The study drew the donors from its 120-subject validation cohort, separate from the roughly 700-subject first cohort. On this clone itself: The antigen remains undetermined.

Material for sequencing was PBMCs. This sequence joins TRBV11-2 and TRBJ2-7; no reliable D call. The sequence came from a woman aged 30 to 39 in good health and CMV-seropositive. The chain's CDR3 is CASSSTGSYEQYF. The CDR3 DNA is TGTGCCAGCAGCTCGACGGGCTCCTACGAGCAGTACTTC.